The text below deals with one T cell receptor beta chain. This entry is derived from a study of blood T cell repertoires in COVID-19. The protocol was immunoSEQ multiplex PCR, while the TCRdb copy is restricted to in-frame clones and leaves out a portion. The sample lists about half a million clones; 70% to 90% were seen once. J lost 5 bases, V lost 6 bases, and 8 bases had no gene match. CDR1 and CDR2 (germline): KGHSH, LQKENI. The CDR3 loop spans 14 amino acids. V is TRBV18 and J is TRBJ2-7, with 9 bases identical to TRBD1. Sample: peripheral blood. This sequence was found in a human donor in a cohort sampled during active COVID-19. The CDR3 region has the DNA TGTGCCAGCTCGCTGGGACAGGGTTTAGACGAGCAGTACTTC. Protein sequence: CASSLGQGLDEQYF.